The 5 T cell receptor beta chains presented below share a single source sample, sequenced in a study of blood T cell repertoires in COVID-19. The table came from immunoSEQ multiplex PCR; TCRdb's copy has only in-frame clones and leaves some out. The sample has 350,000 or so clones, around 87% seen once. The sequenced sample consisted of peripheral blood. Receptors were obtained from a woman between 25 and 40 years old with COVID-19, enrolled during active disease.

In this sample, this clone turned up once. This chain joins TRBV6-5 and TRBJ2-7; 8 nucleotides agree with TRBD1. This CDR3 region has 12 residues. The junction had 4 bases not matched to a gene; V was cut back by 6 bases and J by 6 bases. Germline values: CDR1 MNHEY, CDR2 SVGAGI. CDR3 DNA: TGTGCCAGCAGCCACACAGGGGGCGAGCAGTACTTC. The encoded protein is CASSHTGGEQYF.

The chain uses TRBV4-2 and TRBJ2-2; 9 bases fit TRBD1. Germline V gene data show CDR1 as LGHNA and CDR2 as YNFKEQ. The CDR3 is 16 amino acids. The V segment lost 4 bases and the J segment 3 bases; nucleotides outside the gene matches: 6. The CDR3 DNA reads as TGTGCCAGCAGCCCCGTACAGGGGGCGTACACCGGGGAGCTGTTTTTT. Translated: CASSPVQGAYTGELFF.

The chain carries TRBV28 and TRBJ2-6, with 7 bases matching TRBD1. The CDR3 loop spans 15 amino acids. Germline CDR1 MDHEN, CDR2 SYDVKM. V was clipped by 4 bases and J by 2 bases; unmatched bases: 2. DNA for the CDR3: TGTGCCAGCAGTTGGGGGACAGCTGGGGCCAACGTCCTGACTTTC. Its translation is CASSWGTAGANVLTF.

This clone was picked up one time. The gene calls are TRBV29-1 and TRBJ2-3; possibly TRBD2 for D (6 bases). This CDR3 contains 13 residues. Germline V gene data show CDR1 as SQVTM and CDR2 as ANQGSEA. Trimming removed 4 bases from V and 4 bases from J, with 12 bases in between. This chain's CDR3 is CSVAYGGADTQYF. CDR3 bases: TGCAGCGTTGCGTACGGGGGAGCAGATACGCAGTATTTT.

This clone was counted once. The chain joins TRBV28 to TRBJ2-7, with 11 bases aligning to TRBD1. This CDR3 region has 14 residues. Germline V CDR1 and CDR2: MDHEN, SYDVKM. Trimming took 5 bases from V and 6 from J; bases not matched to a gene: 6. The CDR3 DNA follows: TGTGCCAGCAGTACCCCCGGGACAGGGGGCGAGCAGTACTTC. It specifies CASSTPGTGGEQYF. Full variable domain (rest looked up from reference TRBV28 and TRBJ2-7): DVKVTQSSRYLVKRTGEKVFLECVQDMDHENMFWYRQDPGLGLRLIYFSYDVKMKEKGDIPEGYSVSREKKERFSLILESASTNQTSMYLCASSTPGTGGEQYFGPGTRLTVT.